The present T cell receptor beta chain was sequenced within a study of T cell clones after liver transplantation. Turning to the study itself: Liver transplant recipients had immunosuppression withdrawal attempted within 2 years. Until 12-24 months post-transplant, subjects got standard immunosuppression and no induction. Third-party-reactive TCRbeta sequences from pre-transplant mixed lymphocyte reactions served as antigen-independent comparators.

The CDR3 loop spans 13 amino acids. V lost 1 base and J 1 base, leaving 2 bases between the germline ends. CDR1 is MNHNS, CDR2 SASEGT, per germline. Measured with immunoSEQ multiplex PCR; TCRdb has only the in-frame clones, and not every one. The sample holds around 120,000 clones; approximately 90% are singletons and the top ten take 0.83%. With regard to this clone: No antigen is known for it.

Study-wide results and limits: Rather than being deleted, graft donor-reactive T cells may have moved into the graft.

The sample in question was CD4+ T cells from blood, obtained 12 months after liver transplant. This TCR derives from a human patient who received a liver transplant. The T cells may partly be graft donor cells. The genes are TRBV6-1 and TRBJ1-3; D is uncertain. Written as DNA, the CDR3 is TGTGCCAGCAGTGAAGAATCTGGAAACACCATATATTTT. Encoded protein: CASSEESGNTIYF.